Each of the 24 T cell receptor beta chains below was sequenced from the same sample in a study of identical twins. TCRdb independently ran MiXCR on the 5' RACE reads; one entry per CDR3 protein. This sample has 1.5 million to 2 million distinct CDR3 sequences, with under 35% found just once. Sequencing used cord blood. These receptors all come from a newborn girl in good health.

This clonotype was seen repeatedly, ten times or more. This chain links TRBV28 with TRBJ1-2; D is unresolved. The CDR3 has 12 amino acids. Germline lookup yields CDR1 MDHEN and CDR2 SYDVKM. The V end lost 5 bases, the J end lost 7 bases, and 11 bases lay between the germline ends. CDR3 nucleotides: TGTGCCAGCAGTGGGGAAAACGGTGGCTACACCTTC. This codes for CASSGENGGYTF.

The chain combines TRBV19 with TRBJ2-1; D possibly matches TRBD1 or TRBD2 (7 bases each). Deletions cut 6 bases from V and 8 bases from J, with 23 bases between. The CDR3 is 16 residues long. Germline loops: CDR1 LNHDA, CDR2 SQIVND (reference sequence). CDR3 DNA sequence: TGTGCCAGTAGCCCCGACCTGGGAGGGGGCATCGATGAGCAGTTCTTC. Amino acid sequence: CASSPDLGGGIDEQFF.

This clonotype came up a few times. V gene TRBV4-1 combines with J gene TRBJ1-4; D remains ambiguous. CDR1 and CDR2 from the germline V gene are MGHRA and YSYEKL. V dropped 0 bases and J dropped 8 bases, with 16 bases sitting between them. The CDR3 has 16 amino acids. The CDR3 sequence is CASSQDPTLPGEKLFF. DNA of the CDR3: TGCGCCAGCAGCCAAGATCCCACCCTTCCCGGAGAAAAACTGTTTTTT.

This clonotype was detected a few times. The genes are TRBV5-1 and TRBJ1-1, with 9 bases lining up with TRBD1. The CDR3 contains 15 residues. V lost 4 bases and J lost 4; bases outside the gene matches: 8. CDR1 and CDR2 from the germline V gene are SGHRS and YFSETQ. This CDR3 reads CASSTTGGGGTEAFF. DNA of the CDR3: TGCGCCAGCAGCACCACAGGGGGCGGGGGCACTGAAGCTTTCTTT.

This clonotype was found many times. The rearrangement joins TRBV10-3 to TRBJ2-3; possible D gene TRBD2, 6 bases. V was clipped by 6 bases and J by 3 bases, with 16 bases between them. The CDR3 is 15 amino acids. Looked up from germline, CDR1 is ENHRY and CDR2 is SYGVKD. The CDR3 reads CAIRTRGRGTDTQYF. The DNA for the CDR3 is TGTGCCATCAGGACAAGGGGTCGGGGGACAGATACGCAGTATTTT.

This clonotype was detected a few times. CDR3 in DNA: TGTGCCAGCAGTTTAGGGGAGGCCACAGATACGCAGTATTTT. It encodes CASSLGEATDTQYF. The chain has TRBV27 and TRBJ2-3; D perhaps matches TRBD2 (6 bases). Trimming removed 2 bases at V and 2 bases at J, with 8 bases between. CDR1 is MNHEY, CDR2 SMNVEV, per germline (reference sequence). CDR3 size: 14 residues.

The chain links TRBV20-1 to TRBJ1-5; D call uncertain. Germline CDR1 reads DFQATT; CDR2 reads SNEGSKA (reference sequence). With 1 base removed from V and 4 bases from J, the gap between germline ends came to 11 bases. This CDR3 spans 14 amino acids. CDR3 amino acids: CSARGWPPNQPQHF. As DNA, the CDR3 is TGCAGTGCTAGAGGCTGGCCCCCGAATCAGCCCCAGCATTTT.

This clonotype was counted ten times or more. The chain joins TRBV20-1 to TRBJ1-2; no clear D. This CDR3 spans 14 amino acids. In germline, CDR1 is DFQATT, CDR2 SNEGSKA (reference sequence). Trimming took off 0 bases at V and 10 bases at J, with 18 bases between the two ends. CDR3 amino acids: CSARDYRAVILYTF. As DNA, the CDR3 is TGCAGTGCTAGAGATTATCGGGCCGTCATCCTCTACACCTTC.

Regarding this clonotype: One end of the junction varies from germline; a read error may be responsible. The chain links TRBV12-3 or TRBV12-4 to TRBJ2-1; perhaps TRBD2 as D (7 bases). The CDR3 is 18 amino acids. This CDR3 reads CASSLARLRGGSYNERFF. CDR3 coding DNA: TGTGCCAGCAGTTTAGCGCGTCTCCGCGGGGGCTCCTACAATGAGCGGTTCTTC.

At least ten counts were recorded for this clonotype. V gene TRBV10-3 combines with J gene TRBJ2-5, with TRBD2 identical over 8 bases. Germline V lookup: CDR1 ENHRY, CDR2 SYGVKD. The length of the CDR3 is 15 residues. V lost 3 bases to trimming and J lost 2 bases; unmatched junction nucleotides: 5. The CDR3 DNA follows: TGTGCCATCAGTGATAGCGGGGCGAAACAAGAGACCCAGTACTTC. Translation gives CAISDSGAKQETQYF.

The chain has TRBV6-2 or TRBV6-3 and TRBJ2-5, with D perhaps given as TRBD1 or TRBD2 (5 bases each). Germline V gene data show CDR1 as MNHEY and CDR2 as SVGEGT. Trimming pared 2 bases from V and 5 bases from J, leaving 9 bases between. The CDR3 runs 13 residues. The CDR3 DNA follows: TGTGCCAGCAGTTACGTCGGGGCGGAGACCCAGTACTTC. The encoded protein is CASSYVGAETQYF.

This clonotype was found a few times. The V gene is TRBV9, the J gene TRBJ2-7; 9 bases map to TRBD1. The CDR3 contains 16 residues. CDR1 is SGDLS and CDR2 is YYNGEE in the germline V gene. The J segment lost 3 bases and the V segment lost 0 bases, leaving 7 bases of the junction unmatched. The CDR3 sequence is CASSVEIGQGHYEQYF. Written as DNA, the CDR3 is TGTGCCAGCAGCGTAGAAATCGGACAGGGGCACTACGAGCAGTACTTC.

This clonotype was seen a few times. V usage is TRBV2 and J usage is TRBJ2-2, with D hard to call. The V end lost 6 bases, the J end lost 0 bases, and 11 bases lay between the germline ends. Germline V gives CDR1 SNHLY, CDR2 FYNNEI. The CDR3 has 15 amino acids. The CDR3 loop reads CASSETHANTGELFF. DNA of the CDR3: TGTGCCAGCAGCGAGACTCACGCGAACACCGGGGAGCTGTTTTTT.

This chain joins TRBV6-6 and TRBJ2-7; TRBD2 is a possible D gene (5 bases). This CDR3 region has 15 residues. Trimming took off 6 bases at V and 0 bases at J, with 15 bases between the two ends. The germline gives CDR1 MNHNY, CDR2 SVGAGI (reference sequence). The CDR3 region is CASRLGGSSSYEQYF. DNA of the CDR3: TGTGCCAGCAGACTGGGCGGGTCTAGCTCCTACGAGCAGTACTTC.

This rearrangement joins TRBV20-1 to TRBJ2-3; no definite D call. The germline gives CDR1 DFQATT, CDR2 SNEGSKA (reference sequence). V lost 3 bases to trimming and J lost 1 base, with 11 bases between them. The CDR3 spans 14 residues. The CDR3 nucleotides are TGCAGTGCTAGCGCTCTAGTAGGCACAGATACGCAGTATTTT. Encoded protein: CSASALVGTDTQYF.

The chain carries TRBV19 and TRBJ1-4; a weak D match, TRBD1 (6 bases). V was shortened by 6 bases and J by 5 bases, with 19 bases between the two germline ends. The CDR3 is made up of 16 amino acids. Germline V gene lookup returns CDR1 LNHDA and CDR2 SQIVND (reference sequence). Written as DNA, the CDR3 is TGTGCCAGTAGAATGGGGGATGGGACACGGAATGAAAAACTGTTTTTT. This gives the protein CASRMGDGTRNEKLFF.

This chain uses TRBV5-1 with TRBJ2-4; D unresolved. The V end lost 0 bases, the J end lost 0 bases, and 7 bases lay between the germline ends. The CDR3 is 15 residues long. The germline V gene has CDR1 SGHRS and CDR2 YFSETQ. CDR3 loop: CASSLAAPAKNIQYF. The CDR3 DNA reads as TGCGCCAGCAGCTTGGCGGCGCCAGCCAAAAACATTCAGTACTTC.

Only a few counts were recorded for this clonotype. The chain is built from TRBV9 and TRBJ2-7; D is perhaps TRBD1 (6 bases). V was cut by 0 bases and J by 0 bases, with 10 bases left in between. This CDR3 has 15 amino acids. CDR1 is SGDLS, CDR2 YYNGEE, per germline. This CDR3 is CASSVGIGGSYEQYF. DNA of the CDR3: TGTGCCAGCAGCGTAGGTATAGGGGGCTCCTACGAGCAGTACTTC. The variable domain in full, completed from reference TRBV9 and TRBJ2-7, reads DSGVTQTPKHLITATGQRVTLRCSPRSGDLSVYWYQQSLDQGLQFLIQYYNGEERAKGNILERFSAQQFPDLHSELNLSSLELGDSALYFCASSVGIGGSYEQYFGPGTRLTVT.

The CDR3 sequence is CASMSRISDNTEAFF. For the CDR3, the DNA is TGCGCCAGCATGTCAAGGATCTCAGACAACACTGAAGCTTTCTTT. This chain links TRBV5-1 with TRBJ1-1; D not certain. The CDR3 covers 15 residues. Germline V CDR1 and CDR2: SGHRS, YFSETQ. Trimming took 6 bases from V and 2 from J, leaving 17 bases between them.

Worth noting for this clonotype: Its ends do not fully match the called genes, so a read error is possible. J is TRBJ2-1 and V is TRBV5-1; 13 positions match TRBD2. This CDR3 is 18 amino acids long. The germline gives CDR1 SGHRS, CDR2 YFSETQ. The CDR3 region has the DNA TGCGCCAGCAGCTTGGAACTCCATGTAACTAGCGGGAGGGACGAGCGGTTCTTC. Translating gives CASSLELHVTSGRDERFF.

The chain is built from TRBV20-1 and TRBJ1-2; TRBD1 is a possible D gene (6 bases). The length of the CDR3 is 12 residues. The V gene's germline CDR1 is DFQATT and CDR2 SNEGSKA (reference sequence). V was cut by 6 bases and J by 7 bases, with 15 bases left in between. The CDR3 DNA reads as TGCAGTGCCGATCGCAGGGGCAGTGGCTACACCTTC. Amino acid sequence: CSADRRGSGYTF.

The chain links TRBV3-1 to TRBJ2-1; D not resolved. V dropped 4 bases and J dropped 6 bases, with 16 bases sitting between them. Germline CDR1 LGHDT, CDR2 YNNKEL (reference sequence). The CDR3 spans 15 residues. In DNA form, the CDR3 reads TGTGCCAGCAGCCGAGTGAACCGCGTGGGCAATGAGCAGTTCTTC. Its protein is CASSRVNRVGNEQFF.

This clonotype was detected a few times. The V call is TRBV3-1, the J call TRBJ1-2; tentatively, D is TRBD1 (5 bases). V was trimmed by 2 bases and J by 8 bases, leaving 18 bases between them. This CDR3 is built from 15 residues. Looked up from germline, CDR1 is LGHDT and CDR2 is YNNKEL (reference sequence). This chain's CDR3 is CASSQLGREGLGYTF. The CDR3 DNA is TGTGCCAGCAGCCAATTAGGCAGGGAAGGACTGGGCTACACCTTC. The variable domain in full, with the rest retrieved from reference TRBV3-1 and TRBJ1-2, is DTAVSQTPKYLVTQMGNDKSIKCEQNLGHDTMYWYKQDSKKFLKIMFSYNNKELIINETVPNRFSPKSPDKAHLNLHINSLELGDSAVYFCASSQLGREGLGYTFGSGTRLTVV.

This clonotype came up once. CDR3: CSVSPLAASTDTQYF. DNA of the CDR3: TGCAGCGTTAGCCCACTAGCGGCTAGCACAGATACGCAGTATTTT. V and J are TRBV29-1 and TRBJ2-3, with TRBD2 matching over 8 bases. Looked up from germline, CDR1 is SQVTM and CDR2 is ANQGSEA. V lost 5 bases to trimming and J lost 0 bases; unmatched junction nucleotides: 7. This CDR3 comprises 15 residues.